Following are 22 T cell receptor beta chains from one sample sequenced in a study of blood T cell repertoires in COVID-19. Sequencing used immunoSEQ multiplex PCR; TCRdb keeps in-frame clones, though not all of them. The data contain about 130,000 clones, 86% of them singletons. What was sequenced was PBMCs or T cells enriched from blood (not recorded which). All receptors derive from a woman between 45 and 60 years old who had recovered from COVID-19.

This clone was found a few times. This sequence joins TRBV28 and TRBJ2-5, with 8 positions matching TRBD2. CDR1 MDHEN and CDR2 SYDVKM come from the germline V gene. After removal of 2 bases from V and 9 bases from J, the junction contained 2 bases not matched to a gene. CDR3 length: 12 amino acids. CDR3 region: CASSLVGGAQYF. CDR3 DNA sequence: TGTGCCAGCAGTTTAGTCGGGGGGGCCCAGTACTTC.

The chain carries TRBV15 and TRBJ2-2; 8 bases agree with TRBD1. The CDR3 has 15 amino acids. Germline loops: CDR1 LNHNV, CDR2 YYDKDF (reference sequence). V gave up 0 bases and J gave up 9 bases; unmatched junction bases: 6. The CDR3 is CATSRDRDRTRELFF. For the CDR3, the DNA is TGTGCCACCAGCAGAGATCGGGACAGGACGAGGGAGCTGTTTTTT.

The chain carries TRBV29-1 and TRBJ2-3, with 10 nucleotides matching TRBD1. Germline assignment: CDR1 SQVTM and CDR2 ANQGSEA. The trim removed 6 bases at V and 9 bases at J, leaving 12 bases unmatched. This CDR3 spans 14 amino acids. The CDR3 loop is CSVSTGTGEGTQYF. In DNA, the CDR3 is TGCAGCGTCTCAACCGGGACAGGGGAAGGGACGCAGTATTTT.

The chain has TRBV5-1 and TRBJ2-4, with D perhaps matching TRBD2 (5 bases). This CDR3 has 16 amino acids. V lost 4 bases, J lost 0 bases, and 14 bases lay in between. Germline V gives CDR1 SGHRS, CDR2 YFSETQ. CDR3 nucleotides: TGCGCCAGCAGCGCGGGTCTGTTCCTAGCCAAAAACATTCAGTACTTC. Amino acids: CASSAGLFLAKNIQYF.

The CDR3 DNA reads TGTGCCAGCAGCTTCGGACAGCCTGCTAACTATGGCTACACCTTC. Its protein is CASSFGQPANYGYTF. The V and J genes are TRBV7-9 and TRBJ1-2; possibly TRBD1 for D (6 bases). CDR3 length: 15 residues. The germline V and J ends were trimmed by 3 bases and 0 bases, with 11 bases remaining between them. Germline-derived CDR1 and CDR2 are SEHNR and FQNEAQ (reference sequence). Full variable domain (outside the CDR3, taken from reference TRBV7-9 and TRBJ1-2): DTGVSQNPRHKITKRGQNVTFRCDPISEHNRLYWYRQTLGQGPEFLTYFQNEAQLEKSRLLSDRFSAERPKGSFSTLEIQRTEQGDSAMYLCASSFGQPANYGYTFGSGTRLTVV.

The CDR3 bases are TGTGCCAGCAGCCCCCGACAGGGGTGGAATGAGCAGTTCTTC. This encodes CASSPRQGWNEQFF. V gene TRBV7-9 combines with J gene TRBJ2-1; 8 nucleotides align to TRBD1. CDR3 size: 14 residues. From germline, CDR1 is SEHNR and CDR2 FQNEAQ (reference sequence). With V trimmed by 5 bases and J by 7 bases, 7 bases remained unmatched.

The chain is built from TRBV5-1 and TRBJ1-5; the D is unclear. Germline-derived CDR1 and CDR2 are SGHRS and YFSETQ. The length of the CDR3 is 15 residues. The V gene lost 4 bases and the J gene lost 4 bases, with 15 bases spanning the gap. The CDR3 nucleotides read TGCGCCAGCAGCCCTGGAGCGGCGGGAAATCAGCCCCAGCATTTT. Protein product: CASSPGAAGNQPQHF.

The chain couples TRBV18 to TRBJ2-2; D is perhaps TRBD1 (7 bases). Germline values: CDR1 KGHSH, CDR2 LQKENI. The CDR3 sequence is 18 residues long. V lost 1 base and J lost 1, with 16 bases in between. CDR3 nucleotides: TGTGCCAGCTCACCACGGAGGGACCGACAGGGGAACACCGGGGAGCTGTTTTTT. Amino acid sequence: CASSPRRDRQGNTGELFF.

This sequence joins TRBV7-9 and TRBJ2-1, with TRBD2 matching over 7 bases. In germline, CDR1 is SEHNR, CDR2 FQNEAQ (reference sequence). The CDR3 is 11 residues long. V shed 5 bases, J shed 15 bases, and the junction held 7 bases outside the gene matches. CDR3 DNA: TGTGCCAGCAGCCGCCAGGGACTATTGTTCTTC. This translates into CASSRQGLLFF. Full variable domain (missing parts from reference TRBV7-9 and TRBJ2-1): DTGVSQNPRHKITKRGQNVTFRCDPISEHNRLYWYRQTLGQGPEFLTYFQNEAQLEKSRLLSDRFSAERPKGSFSTLEIQRTEQGDSAMYLCASSRQGLLFFGPGTRLTVL.

CDR3 nucleotide sequence: TGTGCCATCAGAACAGGGGAAAATCAGCCCCAGCATTTT. Translated: CAIRTGENQPQHF. V gene TRBV10-3 combines with J gene TRBJ1-5, with 7 bases identical to TRBD1. Germline loops: CDR1 ENHRY, CDR2 SYGVKD. The CDR3 totals 13 residues. J lost 4 bases, V lost 6 bases, and 3 bases had no gene match.

The chain carries TRBV7-2 and TRBJ1-2; D is unresolved. The ends were cut back, 1 base at V and 8 bases at J, with 11 bases in the middle. Germline V lookup: CDR1 SGHTA, CDR2 FQGNSA. The CDR3 has 13 residues. In DNA, the CDR3 is TGTGCCAGCAGCTTAGGGAGGGTACGCGGCTACACCTTC. This gives the protein CASSLGRVRGYTF.

V usage is TRBV6-2 or TRBV6-3 and J usage is TRBJ2-7, with 10 bases aligning to TRBD1. V lost 3 bases, J lost 2 bases, and 7 bases stayed unmatched. The germline gives CDR1 MNHEY, CDR2 SVGEGT. This CDR3 spans 16 amino acids. The CDR3 here is CASSYPTGGLPYEQYF. Here the CDR3 DNA reads TGTGCCAGCAGTTATCCGACAGGGGGCCTCCCCTACGAGCAGTACTTC.

V and J are TRBV10-2 and TRBJ2-1; 7 nucleotides align to TRBD2. Germline trimming cut 0 bases from V and 8 bases from J; bases unmatched to any gene: 10. The CDR3 covers 16 residues. Germline V gene sequence: CDR1 WSHSY, CDR2 SAAADI. The CDR3, as DNA: TGCGCCAGCAGTGAGTCGATCTCTGGGCGGGAGTATGAGCAGTTCTTC. Translation: CASSESISGREYEQFF.

In its sample, this clone was seen once. The chain couples TRBV2 to TRBJ2-2; 8 positions match TRBD1. Germline V gene data show CDR1 as SNHLY and CDR2 as FYNNEI. This CDR3 contains 14 residues. The V segment lost 5 bases and the J segment 7 bases; nucleotides outside the gene matches: 6. The CDR3 bases are TGTGCCAGCAGTCCGGACAGGGCGGGCGGGGAGCTGTTTTTT. Translated: CASSPDRAGGELFF.

The chain is built from TRBV30 and TRBJ2-7, with 8 bases that match TRBD1. The CDR3 runs 13 residues. The V segment lost 4 bases and the J segment 4 bases; nucleotides outside the gene matches: 6. Germline lookup yields CDR1 GTSNPN and CDR2 SVGIG (reference sequence). The CDR3 sequence: CAWNGQGGYEQYF. The DNA for the CDR3 is TGTGCCTGGAATGGACAGGGCGGGTACGAGCAGTACTTC.

This clone was picked up a small number of times. The V gene is TRBV20-1, the J gene TRBJ2-3; 10 bases fit TRBD2. This CDR3 has 15 amino acids. The junction had 5 bases not matched to a gene; V was cut back by 3 bases and J by 2 bases. Germline CDR1 DFQATT, CDR2 SNEGSKA (reference sequence). CDR3: CSASKLAGSTDTQYF. CDR3 bases: TGCAGTGCTAGTAAACTAGCGGGGTCCACAGATACGCAGTATTTT.

The V gene is TRBV5-5, the J gene TRBJ1-6, with D uncertain. Looked up from germline, CDR1 is SGHKS and CDR2 is YYEKEE (reference sequence). The CDR3 runs to 15 residues. Trimming pared 4 bases from V and 9 bases from J, leaving 17 bases between. CDR3 in amino acids: CASSGSGFPGSPLHF. The DNA of the CDR3 is TGTGCCAGCAGCGGATCCGGTTTTCCGGGTTCACCCCTCCACTTT. Supplemented by reference TRBV5-5 and TRBJ1-6, the full variable domain reads DAGVTQSPTHLIKTRGQQVTLRCSPISGHKSVSWYQQVLGQGPQFIFQYYEKEERGRGNFPDRFSARQFPNYSSELNVNALLLGDSALYLCASSGSGFPGSPLHFGNGTRLTVT.

This clone was detected a few times. The J gene is TRBJ2-2, the V gene TRBV5-8, with 7 bases aligning to TRBD1. Germline V gene lookup returns CDR1 SGHTS and CDR2 YDEGEE. Trimming took 4 bases from V and 0 from J; bases not matched to a gene: 6. The CDR3 sequence is 16 residues long. The CDR3 coding sequence is TGTGCCAGCAGCCTATATGGGACAGCGAACACCGGGGAGCTGTTTTTT. Its protein is CASSLYGTANTGELFF.

The J gene is TRBJ1-1, the V gene TRBV5-1; TRBD1 matches 10 bases. V trimming: 3 bases; J trimming: 8 bases; junction bases outside the gene matches: 4. Germline assignment: CDR1 SGHRS and CDR2 YFSETQ. This CDR3 has 13 residues. The CDR3 coding sequence is TGCGCCAGCAGCTGGACAGGGGGGAAAGAAGCTTTCTTT. Translation gives CASSWTGGKEAFF.

The rearrangement links TRBV19 to TRBJ1-1, with no clear D. Per the germline V gene, CDR1 is LNHDA and CDR2 is SQIVND (reference sequence). The CDR3 is 13 amino acids. V was shortened by 3 bases and J by 0 bases, with 5 bases between the two germline ends. The CDR3 DNA follows: TGTGCCAGTAGTATCCTCCTGAACACTGAAGCTTTCTTT. Translated: CASSILLNTEAFF.

The chain uses TRBV5-1 and TRBJ1-1; D remains unclear. V was cut by 0 bases and J by 4 bases, with 10 bases left in between. CDR3 length: 14 residues. Germline-derived CDR1 and CDR2 are SGHRS and YFSETQ. The CDR3 spells CASSLDWGGTEAFF. The CDR3 nucleotides read TGCGCCAGCAGCTTGGATTGGGGAGGCACTGAAGCTTTCTTT. Full variable domain (outside the CDR3, taken from reference TRBV5-1 and TRBJ1-1): KAGVTQTPRYLIKTRGQQVTLSCSPISGHRSVSWYQQTPGQGLQFLFEYFSETQRNKGNFPGRFSGRQFSNSRSEMNVSTLELGDSALYLCASSLDWGGTEAFFGQGTRLTVV.

The V and J genes are TRBV2 and TRBJ1-2; D gene uncertain. CDR3 length: 13 amino acids. V dropped 4 bases and J dropped 3 bases, with 9 bases sitting between them. Germline assignment: CDR1 SNHLY and CDR2 FYNNEI. CDR3 coding DNA: TGTGCCAGCAGTGGCGTCAGGTACTATGGCTACACCTTC. This translates into CASSGVRYYGYTF.